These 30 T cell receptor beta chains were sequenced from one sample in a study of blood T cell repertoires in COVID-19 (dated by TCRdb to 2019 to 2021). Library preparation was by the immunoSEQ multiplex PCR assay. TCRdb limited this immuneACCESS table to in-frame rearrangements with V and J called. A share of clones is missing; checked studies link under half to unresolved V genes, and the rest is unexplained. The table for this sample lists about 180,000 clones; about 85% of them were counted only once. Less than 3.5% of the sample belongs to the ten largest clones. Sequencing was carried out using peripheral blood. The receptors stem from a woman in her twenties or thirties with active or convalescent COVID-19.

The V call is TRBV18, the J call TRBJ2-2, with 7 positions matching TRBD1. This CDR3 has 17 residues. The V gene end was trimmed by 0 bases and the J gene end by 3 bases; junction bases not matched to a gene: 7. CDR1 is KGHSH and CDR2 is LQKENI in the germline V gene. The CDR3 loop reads CASSPPPGTAHTGELFF. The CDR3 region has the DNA TGTGCCAGCTCACCACCTCCGGGGACAGCACACACCGGGGAGCTGTTTTTT. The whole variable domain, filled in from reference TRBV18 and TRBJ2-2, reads NAGVMQNPRHLVRRRGQEARLRCSPMKGHSHVYWYRQLPEEGLKFMVYLQKENIIDESGMPKERFSAEFPKEGPSILRIQQVVRGDSAAYFCASSPPPGTAHTGELFFGEGSRLTVL.

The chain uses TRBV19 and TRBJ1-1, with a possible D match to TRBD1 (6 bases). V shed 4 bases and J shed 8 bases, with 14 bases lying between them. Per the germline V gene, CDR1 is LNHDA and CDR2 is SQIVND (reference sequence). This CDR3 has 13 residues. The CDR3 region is CASSTKGGREAFF. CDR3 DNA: TGTGCCAGTAGTACTAAGGGGGGGCGGGAAGCTTTCTTT.

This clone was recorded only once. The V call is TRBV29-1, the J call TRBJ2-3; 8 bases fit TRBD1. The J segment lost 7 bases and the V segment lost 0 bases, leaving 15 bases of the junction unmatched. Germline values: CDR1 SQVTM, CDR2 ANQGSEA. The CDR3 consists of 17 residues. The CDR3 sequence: CSVEDWGQAIERNTQYF. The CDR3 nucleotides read TGCAGCGTTGAAGATTGGGGACAGGCTATAGAAAGGAATACGCAGTATTTT.

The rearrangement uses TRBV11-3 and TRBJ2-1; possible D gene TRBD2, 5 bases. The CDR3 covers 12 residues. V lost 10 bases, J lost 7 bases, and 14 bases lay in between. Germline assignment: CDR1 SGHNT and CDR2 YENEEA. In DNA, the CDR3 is TGTGCCATAGGAGGCACCGGGAATGAGCAGTTCTTC. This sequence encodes CAIGGTGNEQFF.

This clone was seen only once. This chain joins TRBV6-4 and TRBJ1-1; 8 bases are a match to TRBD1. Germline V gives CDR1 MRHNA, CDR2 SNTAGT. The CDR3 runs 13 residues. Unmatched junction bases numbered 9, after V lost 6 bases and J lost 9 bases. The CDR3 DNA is TGTGCCAGCAGCGCTGGACAGGGTAGTCAAGCTTTCTTT. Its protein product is CASSAGQGSQAFF.

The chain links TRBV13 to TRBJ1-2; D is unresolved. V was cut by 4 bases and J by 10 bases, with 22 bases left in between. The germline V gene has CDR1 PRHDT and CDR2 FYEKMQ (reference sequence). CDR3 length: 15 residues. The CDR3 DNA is TGTGCCAGCAGCTCTAAACAGCCTACCTATGGTGACTACACCTTC. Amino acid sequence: CASSSKQPTYGDYTF.

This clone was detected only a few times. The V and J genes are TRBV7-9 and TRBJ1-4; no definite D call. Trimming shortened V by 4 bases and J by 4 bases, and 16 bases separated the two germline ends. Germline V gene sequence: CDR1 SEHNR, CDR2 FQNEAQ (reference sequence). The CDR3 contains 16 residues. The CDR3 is CASSSTRGNDNEKLFF. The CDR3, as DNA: TGTGCCAGCAGCTCGACACGGGGTAACGATAATGAAAAACTGTTTTTT.

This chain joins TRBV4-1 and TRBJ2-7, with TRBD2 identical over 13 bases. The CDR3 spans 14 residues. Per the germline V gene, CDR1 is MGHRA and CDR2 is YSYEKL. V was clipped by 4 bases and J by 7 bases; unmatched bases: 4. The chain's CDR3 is CASSLGLAGSEQYF. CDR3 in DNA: TGCGCCAGCAGCCTGGGACTAGCGGGATCTGAGCAGTACTTC.

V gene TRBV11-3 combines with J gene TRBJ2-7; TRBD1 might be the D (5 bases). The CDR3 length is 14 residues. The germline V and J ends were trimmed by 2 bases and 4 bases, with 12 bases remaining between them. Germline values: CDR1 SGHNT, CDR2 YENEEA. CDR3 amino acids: CASSLSGFAYEQYF. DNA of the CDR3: TGTGCCAGCAGCTTATCAGGGTTCGCGTACGAGCAGTACTTC.

The CDR3: CASSEGWGGTDTQYF. The CDR3 region has the DNA TGTGCCAGCAGTGAAGGATGGGGGGGAACAGATACGCAGTATTTT. J is TRBJ2-3 and V is TRBV11-2, with 7 bases fitting TRBD2. Trimming cost V 6 bases and J 3 bases; bases outside gene matches: 9. This CDR3 contains 15 residues. CDR1 and CDR2 from the germline V gene are SGHAT and FQNNGV.

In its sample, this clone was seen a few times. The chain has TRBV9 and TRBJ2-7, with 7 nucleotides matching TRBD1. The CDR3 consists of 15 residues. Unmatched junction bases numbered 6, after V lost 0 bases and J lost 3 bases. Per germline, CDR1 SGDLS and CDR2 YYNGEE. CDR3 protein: CASSVAGTDSYEQYF. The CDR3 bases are TGTGCCAGCAGCGTAGCCGGGACAGATAGCTACGAGCAGTACTTC.

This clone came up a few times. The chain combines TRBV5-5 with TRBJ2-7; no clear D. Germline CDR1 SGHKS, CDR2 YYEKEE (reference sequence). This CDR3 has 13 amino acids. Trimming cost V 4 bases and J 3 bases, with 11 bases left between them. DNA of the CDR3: TGTGCCAGCAGCCCCACACCAATCTACGAGCAGTACTTC. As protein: CASSPTPIYEQYF.

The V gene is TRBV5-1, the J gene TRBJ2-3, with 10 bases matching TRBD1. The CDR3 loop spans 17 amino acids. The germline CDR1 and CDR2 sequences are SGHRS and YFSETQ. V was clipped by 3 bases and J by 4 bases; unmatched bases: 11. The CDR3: CASSYIIGTGAPDTQYF. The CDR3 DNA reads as TGCGCCAGCAGCTATATAATAGGGACAGGGGCCCCAGATACGCAGTATTTT.

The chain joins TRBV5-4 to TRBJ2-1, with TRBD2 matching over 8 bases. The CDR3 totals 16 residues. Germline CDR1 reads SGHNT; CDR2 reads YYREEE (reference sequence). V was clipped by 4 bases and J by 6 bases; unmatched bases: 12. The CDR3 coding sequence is TGTGCCAGCAGCCGGGGTGGGGTAGCGGGGACCAATGAGCAGTTCTTC. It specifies CASSRGGVAGTNEQFF.

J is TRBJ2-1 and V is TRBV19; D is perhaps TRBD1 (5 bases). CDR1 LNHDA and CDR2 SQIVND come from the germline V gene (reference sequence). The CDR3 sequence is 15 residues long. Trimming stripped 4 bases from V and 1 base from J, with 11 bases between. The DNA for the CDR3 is TGTGCCAGTAGTAAAGGGGCGTGGTCCTACAATGAGCAGTTCTTC. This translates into CASSKGAWSYNEQFF.

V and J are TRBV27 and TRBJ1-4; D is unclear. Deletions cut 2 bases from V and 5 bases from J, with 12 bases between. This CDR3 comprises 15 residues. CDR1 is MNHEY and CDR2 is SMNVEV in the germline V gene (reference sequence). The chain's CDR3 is CASSLNGLLNEKLFF. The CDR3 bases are TGTGCCAGCAGTTTAAACGGACTGCTGAATGAAAAACTGTTTTTT.

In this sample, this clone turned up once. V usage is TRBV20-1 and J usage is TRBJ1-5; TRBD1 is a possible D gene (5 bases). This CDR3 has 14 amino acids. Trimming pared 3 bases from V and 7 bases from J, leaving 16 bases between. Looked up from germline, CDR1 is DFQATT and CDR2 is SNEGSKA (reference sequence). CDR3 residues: CSASSGQGEQPQHF. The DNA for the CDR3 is TGCAGTGCTAGTTCCGGTCAGGGTGAACAGCCCCAGCATTTT.

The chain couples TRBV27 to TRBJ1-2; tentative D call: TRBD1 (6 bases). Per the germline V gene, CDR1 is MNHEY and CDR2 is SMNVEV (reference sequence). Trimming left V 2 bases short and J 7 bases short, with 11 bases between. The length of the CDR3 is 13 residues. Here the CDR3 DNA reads TGTGCCAGCAGTTTACAGGGGCTGGCTGGCTACACCTTC. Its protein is CASSLQGLAGYTF.

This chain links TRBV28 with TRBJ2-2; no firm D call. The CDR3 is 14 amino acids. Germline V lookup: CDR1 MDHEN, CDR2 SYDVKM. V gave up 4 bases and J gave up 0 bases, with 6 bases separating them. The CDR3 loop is CASSSIANTGELFF. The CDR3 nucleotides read TGTGCCAGCAGTTCTATAGCGAACACCGGGGAGCTGTTTTTT.

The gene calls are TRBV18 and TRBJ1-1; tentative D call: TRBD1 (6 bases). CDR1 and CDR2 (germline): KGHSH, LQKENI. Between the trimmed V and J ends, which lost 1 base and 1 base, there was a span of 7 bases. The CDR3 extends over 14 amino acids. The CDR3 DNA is TGTGCCAGCTCACCACTAGGGGGGAACACTGAAGCTTTCTTT. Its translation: CASSPLGGNTEAFF.

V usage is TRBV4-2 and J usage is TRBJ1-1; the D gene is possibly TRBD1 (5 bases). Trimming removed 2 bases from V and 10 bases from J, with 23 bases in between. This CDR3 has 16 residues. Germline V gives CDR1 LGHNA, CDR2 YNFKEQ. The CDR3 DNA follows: TGTGCCAGCAGCCAAACGGGGACTCTTCCTACTAGGGGAGCTTTCTTT. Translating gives CASSQTGTLPTRGAFF.

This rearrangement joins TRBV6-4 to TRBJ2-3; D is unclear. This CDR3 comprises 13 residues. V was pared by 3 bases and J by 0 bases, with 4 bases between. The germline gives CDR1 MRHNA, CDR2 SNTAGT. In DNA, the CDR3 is TGTGCCAGCAGTGAGGGCAGCACAGATACGCAGTATTTT. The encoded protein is CASSEGSTDTQYF.

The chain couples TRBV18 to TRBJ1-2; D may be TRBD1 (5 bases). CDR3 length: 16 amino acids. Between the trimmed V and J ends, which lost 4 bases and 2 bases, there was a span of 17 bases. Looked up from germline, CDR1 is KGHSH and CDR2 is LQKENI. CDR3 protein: CASSLLKGGDNYGYTF. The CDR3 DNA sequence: TGTGCCAGCTCACTTCTAAAGGGAGGGGACAACTATGGCTACACCTTC.

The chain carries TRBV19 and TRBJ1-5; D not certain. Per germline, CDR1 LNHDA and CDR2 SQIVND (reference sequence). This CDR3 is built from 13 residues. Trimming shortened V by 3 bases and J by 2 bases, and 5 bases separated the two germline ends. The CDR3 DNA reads TGTGCCAGTAGTATCCCCGGCAATCAGCCCCAGCATTTT. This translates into CASSIPGNQPQHF.

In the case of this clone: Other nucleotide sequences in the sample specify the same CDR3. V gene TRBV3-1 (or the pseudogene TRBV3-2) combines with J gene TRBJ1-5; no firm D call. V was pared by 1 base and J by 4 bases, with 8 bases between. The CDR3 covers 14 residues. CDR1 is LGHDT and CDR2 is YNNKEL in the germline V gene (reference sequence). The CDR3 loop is CASSQASSNQPQHF. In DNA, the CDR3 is TGTGCCAGCAGCCAAGCTTCCAGTAATCAGCCCCAGCATTTT.

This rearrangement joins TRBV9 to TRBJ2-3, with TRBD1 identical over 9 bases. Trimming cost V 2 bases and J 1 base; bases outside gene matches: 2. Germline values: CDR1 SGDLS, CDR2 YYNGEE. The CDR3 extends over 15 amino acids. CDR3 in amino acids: CASSVRDRGTDTQYF. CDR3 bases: TGTGCCAGCAGCGTCCGGGACAGGGGCACAGATACGCAGTATTTT.

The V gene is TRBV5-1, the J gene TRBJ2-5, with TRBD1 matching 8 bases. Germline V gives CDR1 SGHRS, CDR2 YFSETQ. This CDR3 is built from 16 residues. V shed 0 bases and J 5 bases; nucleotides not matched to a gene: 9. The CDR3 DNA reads TGCGCCAGCAGCTTGGGGGGGACAGGTTTTATGGAGACCCAGTACTTC. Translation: CASSLGGTGFMETQYF.

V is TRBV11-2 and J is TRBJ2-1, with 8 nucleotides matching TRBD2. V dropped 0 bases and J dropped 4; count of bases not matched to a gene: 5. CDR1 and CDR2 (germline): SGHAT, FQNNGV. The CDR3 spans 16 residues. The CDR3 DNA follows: TGTGCCAGCAGCTTAGAACAGCGGGGGCTATACAATGAGCAGTTCTTC. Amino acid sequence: CASSLEQRGLYNEQFF.

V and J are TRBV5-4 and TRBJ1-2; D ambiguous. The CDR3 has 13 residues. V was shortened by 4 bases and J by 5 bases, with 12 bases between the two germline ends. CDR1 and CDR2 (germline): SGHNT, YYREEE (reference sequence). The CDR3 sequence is CASSQDPNYGYTF. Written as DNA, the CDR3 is TGTGCCAGCAGCCAGGATCCAAATTATGGCTACACCTTC.

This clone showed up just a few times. CDR3 sequence reads: CASTPTLSHEKLFF. CDR3 sequence (DNA): TGTGCCAGCACCCCGACATTATCCCATGAAAAACTGTTTTTT. V gene TRBV7-9 combines with J gene TRBJ1-4, with D unclear. Trimming took off 7 bases at V and 6 bases at J, with 15 bases between the two ends. Germline loops: CDR1 SEHNR, CDR2 FQNEAQ (reference sequence). This CDR3 has 14 amino acids.